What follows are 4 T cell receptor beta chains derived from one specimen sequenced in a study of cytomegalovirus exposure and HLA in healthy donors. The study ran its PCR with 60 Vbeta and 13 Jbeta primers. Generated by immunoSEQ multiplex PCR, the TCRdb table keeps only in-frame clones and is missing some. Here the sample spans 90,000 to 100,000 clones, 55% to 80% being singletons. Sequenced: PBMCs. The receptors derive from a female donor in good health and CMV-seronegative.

This CDR3 is CASSPKRTGYTEAFF. The CDR3, as DNA: TGTGCCAGCAGCCCCAAAAGGACAGGGTACACTGAAGCTTTCTTT. This chain uses TRBV7-8 with TRBJ1-1; 8 nucleotides align to TRBD1. The CDR3 covers 15 residues. V trimming: 5 bases; J trimming: 3 bases; junction bases outside the gene matches: 8. Germline values: CDR1 SGHVS, CDR2 FQNEAQ.

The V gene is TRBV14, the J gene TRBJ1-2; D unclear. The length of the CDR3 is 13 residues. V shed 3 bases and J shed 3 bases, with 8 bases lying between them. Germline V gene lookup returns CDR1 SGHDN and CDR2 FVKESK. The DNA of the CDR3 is TGTGCCAGCAGCCATCGTCCCGACTATGGCTACACCTTC. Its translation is CASSHRPDYGYTF.

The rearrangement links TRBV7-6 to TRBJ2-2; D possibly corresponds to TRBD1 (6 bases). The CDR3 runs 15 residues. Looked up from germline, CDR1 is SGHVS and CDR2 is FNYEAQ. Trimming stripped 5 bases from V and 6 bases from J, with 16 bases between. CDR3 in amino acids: CASSPLEGGAGELFF. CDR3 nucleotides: TGTGCCAGCAGCCCCCTCGAAGGGGGTGCCGGGGAGCTGTTTTTT.

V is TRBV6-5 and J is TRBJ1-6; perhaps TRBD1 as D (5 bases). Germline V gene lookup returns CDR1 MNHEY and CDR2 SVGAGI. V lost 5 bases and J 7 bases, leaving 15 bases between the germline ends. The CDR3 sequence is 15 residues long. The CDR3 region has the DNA TGTGCCAGCAGTCAATACTGGGGCGGCAATTCACCCCTCCACTTT. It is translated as CASSQYWGGNSPLHF.